The 32 T cell receptor beta chains below all came from one sample that was sequenced in a study of Ad26.COV2.S vaccination and SARS-CoV-2 variants. Some clones are missing from TCRdb's copy, which holds only in-frame ones; the method was immunoSEQ multiplex PCR. This sample has about 480,000 clones, with roughly 85% found just once. Regarding treatment: around 19 received Ad26.COV2.S at low or high dose, single or two shots; roughly five received placebo; per-sample allocation not given. The samples were gathered on day 63 after the first injection of vaccine or placebo. The specimen was peripheral blood, collected in a trial of Ad26.COV2.S vaccine versus placebo. The origin of the receptors is a person between 18 and 59 years old who received the Ad26.COV2.S COVID-19 vaccine or a placebo.

This clone was found once. V is TRBV7-3 and J is TRBJ2-1, with TRBD2 matching 10 bases. Germline V gene data show CDR1 as SGHTA and CDR2 as FQGTGA. The CDR3 is 16 amino acids. V shed 0 bases and J 9 bases; nucleotides not matched to a gene: 8. The CDR3 region is CASSLTGLAGVGEQFF. The CDR3 DNA reads TGTGCCAGCAGCTTAACTGGTCTAGCGGGAGTAGGTGAGCAGTTCTTC.

This clone showed up just once. V and J are TRBV15 and TRBJ2-7; 8 nucleotides match TRBD2. The CDR3 length is 15 residues. The V gene end was trimmed by 0 bases and the J gene end by 6 bases; junction bases not matched to a gene: 7. Germline CDR1 is LNHNV and CDR2 is YYDKDF (reference sequence). CDR3 sequence reads: CATSRDLSGSSEQYF. CDR3 nucleotide sequence: TGTGCCACCAGCAGAGATTTGAGCGGGAGCAGCGAGCAGTACTTC.

The V call is TRBV25-1, the J call TRBJ2-7; D gene unclear. The CDR3 is made up of 14 amino acids. V gave up 4 bases and J gave up 2 bases, with 12 bases separating them. Germline V lookup: CDR1 MGHDK, CDR2 SYGVNS. The CDR3 region is CASSGWTATYEQYF. The CDR3 bases are TGTGCCAGCAGTGGATGGACGGCTACCTACGAGCAGTACTTC.

The CDR3 loop is CASTLPGQGALDTQYF. The CDR3 DNA sequence: TGTGCCAGCACCCTCCCGGGACAGGGGGCTCTTGATACGCAGTATTTT. J is TRBJ2-3 and V is TRBV5-6, with 12 positions matching TRBD1. The length of the CDR3 is 16 residues. The ends lost 6 bases at V and 6 bases at J; junction bases unmatched: 11. Per the germline V gene, CDR1 is SGHDT and CDR2 is YYEEEE.

Only a few counts were recorded for this clone. For the CDR3, the DNA is TGCGCCAGCAGCTTAGGCGTCTTGAGCTCTGGAAACACCATATATTTT. It codes for CASSLGVLSSGNTIYF. J is TRBJ1-3 and V is TRBV5-1, with D uncertain. V was trimmed by 2 bases and J by 0 bases, leaving 12 bases between them. The germline gives CDR1 SGHRS, CDR2 YFSETQ. This CDR3 has 16 amino acids.

As regards this clone: Different DNA sequences within this sample yield the same CDR3. The CDR3 loop is CASSYSPGQPQHF. The CDR3 DNA reads TGTGCCAGCAGTTACTCGCCAGGCCAGCCCCAGCATTTT. The chain recombines TRBV6-5 with TRBJ1-5; D gene uncertain. Trimming shortened V by 0 bases and J by 7 bases, and 7 bases separated the two germline ends. This CDR3 region has 13 residues. Germline assignment: CDR1 MNHEY and CDR2 SVGAGI.

J is TRBJ1-2 and V is TRBV6-6; the D gene is possibly TRBD1 (6 bases). The germline V and J ends were trimmed by 8 bases and 8 bases, with 15 bases remaining between them. Germline values: CDR1 MNHNY, CDR2 SVGAGI (reference sequence). This CDR3 region has 12 residues. The CDR3 region is CASSPSGGGYTF. In nucleotides, the CDR3 is TGTGCCAGCTCCCCGAGTGGGGGCGGCTACACCTTC.

The chain carries TRBV5-1 and TRBJ2-1, with D perhaps TRBD2 (5 bases). Deletions cut 0 bases from V and 7 bases from J, with 8 bases between. This CDR3 comprises 13 residues. Germline CDR1 SGHRS, CDR2 YFSETQ. DNA for the CDR3: TGCGCCAGCAGCTTGGTGGGAGAAAATGAGCAGTTCTTC. Translating gives CASSLVGENEQFF. Using reference TRBV5-1 and TRBJ2-1 for the parts outside the CDR3, the full variable domain is KAGVTQTPRYLIKTRGQQVTLSCSPISGHRSVSWYQQTPGQGLQFLFEYFSETQRNKGNFPGRFSGRQFSNSRSEMNVSTLELGDSALYLCASSLVGENEQFFGPGTRLTVL.

The chain links TRBV6-6 to TRBJ2-3, with D tentatively TRBD2 (6 bases). The V end lost 8 bases, the J end lost 2 bases, and 14 bases lay between the germline ends. Germline V lookup: CDR1 MNHNY, CDR2 SVGAGI (reference sequence). CDR3 length equals 14 residues. CDR3 amino acids: CASREGGTTDTQYF. CDR3 nucleotides: TGTGCCAGCCGGGAAGGAGGGACCACAGATACGCAGTATTTT.

In nucleotides, the CDR3 is TGCGCCAGCAGCCGGGACTACAATGAGCAGTTCTTC. Translated, it gives CASSRDYNEQFF. The chain employs TRBV5-1 and TRBJ2-1, with a weak D call TRBD2 (5 bases). This CDR3 contains 12 residues. CDR1 is SGHRS and CDR2 is YFSETQ in the germline V gene. The germline V and J ends were trimmed by 4 bases and 3 bases, with 5 bases remaining between them. Variable domain in full (rest from reference TRBV5-1 and TRBJ2-1): KAGVTQTPRYLIKTRGQQVTLSCSPISGHRSVSWYQQTPGQGLQFLFEYFSETQRNKGNFPGRFSGRQFSNSRSEMNVSTLELGDSALYLCASSRDYNEQFFGPGTRLTVL.

V usage is TRBV7-9 and J usage is TRBJ2-5; 7 positions match TRBD1. With 5 bases clipped from V and 7 bases from J, the junction kept 13 bases outside the gene matches. The CDR3 runs 15 residues. Germline V CDR1 and CDR2: SEHNR, FQNEAQ (reference sequence). The CDR3 spells CASSGRDRTPATQYF. CDR3 in DNA: TGTGCCAGCAGCGGCCGGGACAGAACACCAGCGACCCAGTACTTC.

The chain has TRBV6-5 and TRBJ2-5; D tentatively fits TRBD1 or TRBD2 (6 bases each). Germline CDR1 and CDR2: MNHEY and SVGAGI. V lost 5 bases to trimming and J lost 5 bases, with 9 bases between them. CDR3 length: 12 residues. CDR3 coding DNA: TGTGCCAGCAGTCCCGGGGGCGAGACCCAGTACTTC. This codes for CASSPGGETQYF.

This chain links TRBV27 with TRBJ1-1; D is unclear. Germline V lookup: CDR1 MNHEY, CDR2 SMNVEV (reference sequence). The CDR3 consists of 15 residues. Trimming removed 4 bases at V and 1 base at J, with 13 bases between. CDR3 region: CASSSSAMANTEAFF. The CDR3 DNA is TGTGCCAGCAGTTCCTCGGCCATGGCGAACACTGAAGCTTTCTTT.

The chain has TRBV9 and TRBJ2-2, with D hard to call. The V end lost 5 bases, the J end lost 5 bases, and 16 bases lay between the germline ends. Germline CDR1 and CDR2: SGDLS and YYNGEE. The CDR3 consists of 15 residues. The CDR3 DNA is TGTGCCAGCAGATCCTTCGTTGGAGAGACCGGGGAGCTGTTTTTT. Translation gives CASRSFVGETGELFF.

This clone was seen a single time. The chain has TRBV29-1 and TRBJ2-1; 12 bases line up with TRBD2. The CDR3 loop spans 15 amino acids. Per the germline V gene, CDR1 is SQVTM and CDR2 is ANQGSEA. The V gene end was trimmed by 3 bases and the J gene end by 4 bases; junction bases not matched to a gene: 4. CDR3 bases: TGCAGCGTTGACCCTAGCGGGAGGGTGTACAATGAGCAGTTCTTC. Translated: CSVDPSGRVYNEQFF.

This clone was recorded once. The genes are TRBV2 and TRBJ2-1; D unresolved. Germline loops: CDR1 SNHLY, CDR2 FYNNEI. This CDR3 is built from 10 residues. V dropped 8 bases and J dropped 13 bases, with 12 bases sitting between them. Here the CDR3 DNA reads TGTGCCAGCCAGCAATTTAGACAGTTCTTC. Translation gives CASQQFRQFF.

This chain joins TRBV29-1 and TRBJ1-2, with D uncertain. Germline V gene lookup returns CDR1 SQVTM and CDR2 ANQGSEA. This CDR3 comprises 12 residues. Trimming took off 4 bases at V and 6 bases at J, with 12 bases between the two ends. The CDR3 loop is CSVVGSGNGYTF. CDR3 bases: TGCAGCGTTGTTGGCAGCGGCAATGGCTACACCTTC.

This rearrangement joins TRBV4-3 to TRBJ1-1, with TRBD1 identical over 7 bases. CDR1 and CDR2 from the germline V gene are LGHNA and YSLEER. Trimming took 0 bases from V and 4 from J; bases not matched to a gene: 11. This CDR3 is 17 amino acids long. CDR3 nucleotide sequence: TGCGCCAGCAGCCAAGACGTAGGAGGGGGCGCCCGCACTGAAGCTTTCTTT. Residues: CASSQDVGGGARTEAFF.

DNA of the CDR3: TGTGCCAGCAGCCAAGATCCGACAGGCTATGGCTACACCTTC. It is translated as CASSQDPTGYGYTF. The V call is TRBV3-1 (or the pseudogene TRBV3-2), the J call TRBJ1-2, with a weak D call TRBD1 (6 bases). The length of the CDR3 is 14 residues. V was cut by 0 bases and J by 4 bases, with 9 bases left in between. Germline V gives CDR1 LGHDT, CDR2 YNNKEL (reference sequence).

CDR3 nucleotides: TGTGCCAGTAGCCTCCTCAGCGGAGCTTTCTTT. Amino acid sequence: CASSLLSGAFF. The V gene is TRBV7-9, the J gene TRBJ1-1; D is uncertain. The CDR3 runs to 11 residues. Germline loops: CDR1 SEHNR, CDR2 FQNEAQ (reference sequence). V lost 9 bases to trimming and J lost 10 bases, with 15 bases between them.

The chain combines TRBV6-5 with TRBJ1-4; the D gene is possibly TRBD1 (6 bases). V shed 0 bases and J shed 7 bases, with 12 bases lying between them. CDR1 is MNHEY and CDR2 is SVGAGI in the germline V gene. The CDR3 has 15 residues. Here the CDR3 reads CASSYSKGVGEKLFF. CDR3 DNA: TGTGCCAGCAGTTACTCGAAGGGGGTTGGTGAAAAACTGTTTTTT.

This sequence joins TRBV7-9 and TRBJ1-6; the D is unclear. Germline V gene lookup returns CDR1 SEHNR and CDR2 FQNEAQ (reference sequence). CDR3 length equals 14 residues. V was cut by 2 bases and J by 9 bases, with 11 bases left in between. The CDR3 DNA is TGTGCCAGCAGCTTAAATCGGGAGGTTTCACCCCTCCACTTT. This encodes CASSLNREVSPLHF.

The chain joins TRBV9 to TRBJ2-3; tentatively, D is TRBD1 (5 bases). V lost 7 bases and J 1 base, leaving 10 bases between the germline ends. CDR1 SGDLS and CDR2 YYNGEE come from the germline V gene. The CDR3 length is 13 residues. The CDR3 loop reads CASGGRGTDTQYF. In DNA, the CDR3 is TGTGCCAGCGGTGGCAGGGGCACAGATACGCAGTATTTT.

This chain links TRBV30 with TRBJ1-1; D not resolved. The germline gives CDR1 GTSNPN, CDR2 SVGIG (reference sequence). The V end was cut by 8 bases, the J end by 1 base, with 14 bases between. This CDR3 has 13 amino acids. The CDR3 DNA reads as TGTGCCCGGTCCTCGACGGGGAACACTGAAGCTTTCTTT. Translation gives CARSSTGNTEAFF.

The rearrangement joins TRBV28 to TRBJ1-1; D remains unclear. The CDR3 sequence is 15 residues long. The V gene's germline CDR1 is MDHEN and CDR2 SYDVKM. V was clipped by 8 bases and J by 0 bases, with 16 bases between them. CDR3 bases: TGTGCCAGCGGCGAACACCGTCTCTTGAACACTGAAGCTTTCTTT. Translating it yields CASGEHRLLNTEAFF.

Worth noting for this clone: Distinct nucleotide sequences in the sample also encode this CDR3. The chain couples TRBV28 to TRBJ2-7, with D unresolved. Germline V gene data show CDR1 as MDHEN and CDR2 as SYDVKM. CDR3 length: 12 residues. Between the trimmed V and J ends, which lost 5 bases and 3 bases, there was a span of 8 bases. The DNA of the CDR3 is TGTGCCAGCAGTCCCCCGAGCTACGAGCAGTACTTC. Translated, it gives CASSPPSYEQYF.

V and J are TRBV24-1 and TRBJ2-5; TRBD2 might be the D (6 bases). The CDR3 is 15 amino acids. Germline loops: CDR1 KGHDR, CDR2 SFDVKD. The germline V and J ends were trimmed by 4 bases and 1 base, with 12 bases remaining between them. CDR3 DNA sequence: TGTGCCACCAGTGAAAACGCGGGGACCCAAGAGACCCAGTACTTC. Translated: CATSENAGTQETQYF.

The rearrangement links TRBV6-2 or TRBV6-3 to TRBJ2-7, with TRBD2 matching over 7 bases. V shed 8 bases and J 3 bases; nucleotides not matched to a gene: 7. The CDR3 covers 13 residues. Germline V lookup: CDR1 MNHEY, CDR2 SVGEGT. The CDR3 protein is CASRRTRNYEQYF. The CDR3 DNA reads TGTGCCAGCCGCCGGACTAGAAACTACGAGCAGTACTTC.

J is TRBJ1-6 and V is TRBV27, with D uncertain. Looked up from germline, CDR1 is MNHEY and CDR2 is SMNVEV (reference sequence). V lost 5 bases and J 8 bases, leaving 22 bases between the germline ends. The CDR3 runs to 17 residues. As DNA, the CDR3 is TGTGCCAGCAGTAATATTCTCCTGGAGGGAACCCATTCACCCCTCCACTTT. This translates into CASSNILLEGTHSPLHF.

The chain couples TRBV12-3 or TRBV12-4 to TRBJ1-1; D call uncertain. The V end lost 3 bases, the J end lost 1 base, and 3 bases lay between the germline ends. The CDR3 is 12 amino acids. The CDR3: CASSLGNTEAFF. The CDR3 DNA follows: TGTGCCAGCAGTTTGGGGAACACTGAAGCTTTCTTT.

V usage is TRBV28 and J usage is TRBJ1-2, with 11 bases that match TRBD1. CDR1 MDHEN and CDR2 SYDVKM come from the germline V gene. The CDR3 has 16 residues. Trimming removed 5 bases from V and 0 bases from J; junction bases left unmatched: 5. The CDR3 DNA sequence: TGTGCCAGCAGTCCGTCGGGACAGGGGGCTAACTATGGCTACACCTTC. Its protein product is CASSPSGQGANYGYTF.

This chain uses TRBV2 with TRBJ2-7, with TRBD2 matching over 14 bases. The germline gives CDR1 SNHLY, CDR2 FYNNEI. The V gene end was trimmed by 9 bases and the J gene end by 1 base; junction bases not matched to a gene: 11. The CDR3 has 17 amino acids. CDR3 nucleotide sequence: TGTGCCAGTAGAGAGGGACTAGCGGGAGTATGGTCCTACGAGCAGTACTTC. Amino acids: CASREGLAGVWSYEQYF. Combining the CDR3 with reference TRBV2 and TRBJ2-7 gives the whole variable domain EPEVTQTPSHQVTQMGQEVILRCVPISNHLYFYWYRQILGQKVEFLVSFYNNEISEKSEIFDDQFSVERPDGSNFTLKIRSTKLEDSAMYFCASREGLAGVWSYEQYFGPGTRLTVT.